This T cell receptor beta chain was recovered during a study of T cell repertoires in cytomegalovirus infection. Overall study: It can be stated that public TCR beta signatures indicated CMV infection as well as a matching HLA type.

Via MiXCR, TCRdb re-called the reads, giving one row per CDR3 protein. The table records 200,000 or so distinct CDR3 sequences, roughly 28% of them present only once. This CDR3 has 16 amino acids. With 4 bases clipped from V and 4 bases from J, the junction kept 5 bases outside the gene matches. Looked up from germline, CDR1 is SGDLS and CDR2 is YYNGEE. This clonotype was counted between two and nine times. The TCR originated in a human donor in good health (CMV status not recorded). Some clones in this sample may be carry-over from other donors' samples. Sequencing used PBMCs. The genes are TRBV9 and TRBJ2-6; 10 bases agree with TRBD1. In nucleotides, the CDR3 is TGTGCCAGCAGCTCGGGACAGGGGACCGGGGCCAACGTCCTGACTTTC. It codes for CASSSGQGTGANVLTF.